Below are 9 T cell receptor beta chains sequenced from a single sample in a study of regulatory T cells in long-lasting Graves disease (dated by TCRdb to the early 2020s). The time point label here, explained by the study, means: newly diagnosed GD, antithyroid drugs for less than 3 months. For both TCR sequencing and RNA sequencing, RNA was extracted from PBMCs in TRIzol. The library was produced with multiplex PCR. The sample was run on an Illumina HiSeq 4000. TCR beta libraries were built with iRepertoire HTBI primers and Arm-PCR amplification of CDR3 regions. The raw public data were reprocessed by TCRdb itself: fastp quality trimming at Q25, MiXCR clonotype calling, in-frame beta chains only. Rows merge per CDR3 protein into single entries with the most common DNA and genes. Within this sample are roughly 400,000 distinct CDR3 sequences, with around 17% of them counted one time only. The ten largest clonotypes hold about 25% of the sample.

This sample was shared with a second study, whose subject was T cells in Graves' hyperthyroidism and ophthalmopathy.

This material consisted of peripheral blood mononuclear cells (PBMCs), taken at new diagnosis, from a patient treated with antithyroid drugs. Receptors originate from a woman younger than 35 with Graves disease. Donor details come from another sample of the same person, matched by shared clones.

The table lists this clonotype with a few counts. CDR3 nucleotide sequence: TGCGCCAGCATGTCCGAACAGGGGGCAACTAATGAAAAACTGTTTTTT. It codes for CASMSEQGATNEKLFF. This rearrangement joins TRBV5-1 to TRBJ1-4; 8 bases line up with TRBD1. Germline CDR1 is SGHRS and CDR2 is YFSETQ. After removal of 6 bases from V and 0 bases from J, the junction contained 7 bases not matched to a gene. This CDR3 has 16 amino acids.

In this sample, this clonotype turned up many times. The chain is built from TRBV20-1 and TRBJ2-3; maybe TRBD2 (6 bases). The CDR3 is 14 amino acids. V was cut by 4 bases and J by 4 bases, with 15 bases left in between. Germline CDR1 DFQATT, CDR2 SNEGSKA (reference sequence). CDR3 DNA sequence: TGCAGTGCTATGCGGGACCGACTCTCAGATACGCAGTATTTT. Its translation is CSAMRDRLSDTQYF.

In its sample, this clonotype was seen a few times. The chain combines TRBV25-1 with TRBJ2-6; 10 nucleotides line up with TRBD1. The germline V gene has CDR1 MGHDK and CDR2 SYGVNS. After removal of 7 bases from V and 0 bases from J, the junction contained 12 bases not matched to a gene. CDR3 length equals 19 residues. The CDR3 DNA sequence: TGTGCCAGCACCCCCGGAGGGGGACAGGGGCGCTCTGGGGCCAACGTCCTGACTTTC. Amino acid sequence: CASTPGGGQGRSGANVLTF.

The chain uses TRBV7-2 and TRBJ2-1; weak D call: TRBD1 (8 bases). The germline V gene has CDR1 SGHTA and CDR2 FQGNSA. This CDR3 comprises 15 residues. Between the trimmed V and J ends, which lost 5 bases and 6 bases, there was a span of 17 bases. This chain's CDR3 is CASSLQGGQGNEQFF. In nucleotides, the CDR3 is TGTGCCAGCAGCCTACAGGGGGGGCAAGGCAATGAGCAGTTCTTC. The full variable domain, its missing parts supplied by reference TRBV7-2 and TRBJ2-1, is GAGVSQSPSNKVTEKGKDVELRCDPISGHTALYWYRQSLGQGLEFLIYFQGNSAPDKSGLPSDRFSAERTGGSVSTLTIQRTQQEDSAVYLCASSLQGGQGNEQFFGPGTRLTVL.

This clonotype occurred many times. V usage is TRBV11-2 and J usage is TRBJ1-1, with D possibly being TRBD1 (5 bases). V lost 0 bases and J lost 7, with 9 bases in between. Germline V gene sequence: CDR1 SGHAT, CDR2 FQNNGV. The CDR3 runs 13 residues. CDR3 DNA sequence: TGTGCCAGCAGCTTAGATCAGGGTATTGAAGCTTTCTTT. It yields the protein CASSLDQGIEAFF.

The chain joins TRBV11-1 to TRBJ2-3; D gene ambiguous. Trimming shortened V by 2 bases and J by 3 bases, and 9 bases separated the two germline ends. The CDR3 consists of 14 residues. Germline V gene sequence: CDR1 SGHAT, CDR2 FQDESV (reference sequence). CDR3 nucleotide sequence: TGTGCCAGCAGCTTATTTGGGCCTACAGATACGCAGTATTTT. Residues: CASSLFGPTDTQYF. Drawing the rest from reference TRBV11-1 and TRBJ2-3, the complete variable domain is EAEVAQSPRYKITEKSQAVAFWCDPISGHATLYWYRQILGQGPELLVQFQDESVVDDSQLPKDRFSAERLKGVDSTLKIQPAELGDSAMYLCASSLFGPTDTQYFGPGTRLTVL.

Only one count was recorded for this clonotype. This rearrangement joins TRBV9 to TRBJ1-1; weak D call: TRBD1 (6 bases). V dropped 0 bases and J dropped 6 bases, with 12 bases sitting between them. The CDR3 runs 14 residues. Germline CDR1 SGDLS, CDR2 YYNGEE. The CDR3: CASSVGGAQAEAFF. The CDR3 nucleotides read TGTGCCAGCAGCGTAGGGGGGGCGCAGGCTGAAGCTTTCTTT.

This clonotype was picked up many times. The chain joins TRBV7-9 to TRBJ2-3, with 7 bases identical to TRBD1. The CDR3 is 15 amino acids. Germline V CDR1 and CDR2: SEHNR, FQNEAQ (reference sequence). The ends lost 1 base at V and 1 base at J; junction bases unmatched: 2. The CDR3 loop is CASSLDRGGTDTQYF. The CDR3 DNA reads as TGTGCCAGCAGCTTAGACAGGGGAGGCACAGATACGCAGTATTTT.

Comment on this clonotype: Only one base separates this from a far larger clonotype, so it likely reflects a read error. This chain uses TRBV6-2 or TRBV6-3 with TRBJ2-1, with D uncertain. The V end lost 2 bases, the J end lost 10 bases, and 12 bases lay between the germline ends. Germline CDR1 is MNHEY and CDR2 is SVGEGT. The CDR3 totals 13 residues. CDR3 DNA: TGTGCCAGCAGTTACCCCTCCTCGGGCGAGCAGTTCTTC. Protein product: CASSYPSSGEQFF.